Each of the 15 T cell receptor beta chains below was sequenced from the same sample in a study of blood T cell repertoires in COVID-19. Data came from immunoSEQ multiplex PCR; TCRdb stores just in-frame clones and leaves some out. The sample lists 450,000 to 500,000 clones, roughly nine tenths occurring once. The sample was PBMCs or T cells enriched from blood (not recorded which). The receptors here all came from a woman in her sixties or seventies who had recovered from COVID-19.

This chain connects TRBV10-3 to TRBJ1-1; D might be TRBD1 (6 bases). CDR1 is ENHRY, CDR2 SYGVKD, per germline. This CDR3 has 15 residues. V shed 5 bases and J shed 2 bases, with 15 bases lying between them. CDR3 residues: CAISLQGSVNTEAFF. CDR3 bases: TGTGCCATCAGTTTACAGGGCTCGGTTAACACTGAAGCTTTCTTT.

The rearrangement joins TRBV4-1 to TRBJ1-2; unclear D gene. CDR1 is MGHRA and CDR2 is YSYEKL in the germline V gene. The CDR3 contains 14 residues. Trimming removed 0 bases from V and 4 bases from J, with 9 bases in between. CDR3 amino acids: CASSQDARSYGYTF. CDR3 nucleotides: TGCGCCAGCAGCCAAGATGCCCGGTCCTATGGCTACACCTTC.

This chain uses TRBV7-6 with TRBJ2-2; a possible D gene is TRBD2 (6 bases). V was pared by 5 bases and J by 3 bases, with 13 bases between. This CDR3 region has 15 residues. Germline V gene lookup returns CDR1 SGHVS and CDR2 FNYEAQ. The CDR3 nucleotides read TGTGCCAGCAGCCGGGGGTTTCGGGACACCGGGGAGCTGTTTTTT. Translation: CASSRGFRDTGELFF.

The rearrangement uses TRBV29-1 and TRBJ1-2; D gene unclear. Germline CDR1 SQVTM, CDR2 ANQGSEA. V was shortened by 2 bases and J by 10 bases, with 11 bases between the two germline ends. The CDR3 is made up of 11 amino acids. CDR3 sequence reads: CSVENQVTYTF. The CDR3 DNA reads TGCAGCGTTGAAAATCAGGTGACCTACACCTTC. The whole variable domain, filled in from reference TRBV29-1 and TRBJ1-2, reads SAVISQKPSRDICQRGTSLTIQCQVDSQVTMMFWYRQQPGQSLTLIATANQGSEATYESGFVIDKFPISRPNLTFSTLTVSNMSPEDSSIYLCSVENQVTYTFGSGTRLTVV.

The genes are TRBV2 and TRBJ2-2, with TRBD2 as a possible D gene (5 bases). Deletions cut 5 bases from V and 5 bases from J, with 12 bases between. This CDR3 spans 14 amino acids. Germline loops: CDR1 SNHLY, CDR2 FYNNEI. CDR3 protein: CASSWELRTGELFF. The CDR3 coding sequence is TGTGCCAGCAGTTGGGAGTTGAGGACCGGGGAGCTGTTTTTT.

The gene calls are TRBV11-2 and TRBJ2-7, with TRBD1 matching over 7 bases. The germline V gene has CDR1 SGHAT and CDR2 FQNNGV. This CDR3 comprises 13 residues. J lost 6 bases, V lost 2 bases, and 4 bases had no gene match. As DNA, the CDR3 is TGTGCCAGCAGCTTATTTAAGGGGGCCGAGCAGTACTTC. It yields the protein CASSLFKGAEQYF.

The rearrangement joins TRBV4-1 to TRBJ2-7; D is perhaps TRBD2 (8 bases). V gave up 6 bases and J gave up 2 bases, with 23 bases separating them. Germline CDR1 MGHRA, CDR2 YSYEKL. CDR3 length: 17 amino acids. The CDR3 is CASRIRVAGQPTYEQYV. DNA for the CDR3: TGCGCCAGCAGAATAAGGGTAGCGGGACAGCCTACCTACGAGCAGTACGTC.

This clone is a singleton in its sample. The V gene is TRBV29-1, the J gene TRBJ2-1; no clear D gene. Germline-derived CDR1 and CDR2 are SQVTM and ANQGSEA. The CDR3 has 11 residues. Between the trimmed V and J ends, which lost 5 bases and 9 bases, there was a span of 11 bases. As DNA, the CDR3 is TGCAGCGTTTCCCTTGGGCTTGAGCAGTTCTTC. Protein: CSVSLGLEQFF.

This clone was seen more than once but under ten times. The CDR3 sequence is CASSFQGWSEAFF. CDR3 in DNA: TGCGCCAGCAGCTTTCAGGGTTGGTCTGAAGCTTTCTTT. The chain employs TRBV5-1 and TRBJ1-1, with D perhaps matching TRBD1 (5 bases). Trimming stripped 2 bases from V and 6 bases from J, with 11 bases between. The CDR3 sequence is 13 residues long. CDR1 is SGHRS and CDR2 is YFSETQ in the germline V gene.

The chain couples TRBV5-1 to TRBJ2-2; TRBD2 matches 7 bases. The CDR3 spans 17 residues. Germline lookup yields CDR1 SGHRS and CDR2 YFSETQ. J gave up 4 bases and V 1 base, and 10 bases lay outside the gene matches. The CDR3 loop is CASSLLGLVEATGELFF. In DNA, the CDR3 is TGCGCCAGCAGCTTGCTCGGACTAGTTGAGGCCACCGGGGAGCTGTTTTTT.

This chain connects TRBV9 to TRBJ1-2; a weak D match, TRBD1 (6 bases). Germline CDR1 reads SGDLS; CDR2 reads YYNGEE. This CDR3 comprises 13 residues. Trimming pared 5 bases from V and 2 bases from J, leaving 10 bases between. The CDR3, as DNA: TGTGCCAGCAGTTGGACAGTCAACTATGGCTACACCTTC. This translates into CASSWTVNYGYTF.

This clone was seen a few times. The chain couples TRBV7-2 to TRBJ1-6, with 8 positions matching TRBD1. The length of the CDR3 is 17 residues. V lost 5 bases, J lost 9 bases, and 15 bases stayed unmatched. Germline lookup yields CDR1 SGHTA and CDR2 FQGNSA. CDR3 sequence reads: CASSPLQGAARGSPLHF. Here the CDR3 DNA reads TGTGCCAGCAGCCCACTCCAGGGGGCCGCGAGGGGTTCACCCCTCCACTTT.

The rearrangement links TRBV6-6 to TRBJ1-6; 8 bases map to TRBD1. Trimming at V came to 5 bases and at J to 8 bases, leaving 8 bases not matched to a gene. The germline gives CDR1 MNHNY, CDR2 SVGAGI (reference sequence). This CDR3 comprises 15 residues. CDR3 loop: CASSKGTGVYSPLHF. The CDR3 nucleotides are TGTGCCAGCAGTAAAGGGACAGGAGTTTATTCACCCCTCCACTTT.

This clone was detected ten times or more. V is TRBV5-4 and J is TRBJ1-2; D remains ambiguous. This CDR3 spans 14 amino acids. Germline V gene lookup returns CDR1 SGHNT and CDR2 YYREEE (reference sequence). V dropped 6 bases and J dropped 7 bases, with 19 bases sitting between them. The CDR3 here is CASTYDTQVFGYTF. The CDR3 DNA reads TGTGCCAGCACCTACGATACTCAGGTCTTTGGCTACACCTTC.

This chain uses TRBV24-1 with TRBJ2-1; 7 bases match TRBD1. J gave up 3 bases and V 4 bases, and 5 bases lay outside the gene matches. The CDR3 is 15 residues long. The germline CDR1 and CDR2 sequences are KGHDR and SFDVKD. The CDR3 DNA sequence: TGTGCCACCAGTGACCGACGGGACAGCTACAATGAGCAGTTCTTC. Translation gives CATSDRRDSYNEQFF.